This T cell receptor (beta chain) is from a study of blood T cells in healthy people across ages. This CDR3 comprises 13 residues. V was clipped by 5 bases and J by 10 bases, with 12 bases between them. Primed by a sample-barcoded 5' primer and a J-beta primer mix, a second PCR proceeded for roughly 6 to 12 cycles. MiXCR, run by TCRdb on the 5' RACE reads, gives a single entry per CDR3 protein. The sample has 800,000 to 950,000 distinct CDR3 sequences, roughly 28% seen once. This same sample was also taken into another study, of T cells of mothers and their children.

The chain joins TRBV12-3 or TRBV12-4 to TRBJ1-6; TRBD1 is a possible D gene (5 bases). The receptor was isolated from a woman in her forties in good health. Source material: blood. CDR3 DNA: TGTGCCAGCAGTACAGGTGATGAATCACCCCTCCACTTT. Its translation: CASSTGDESPLHF.